The 24 T cell receptor beta chains given below trace back to one sample, sequenced in a study of response to subunit inactivated influenza vaccine. TCRdb re-called the RT-PCR reads with MiXCR, one entry per CDR3 protein. The table shows just under 550,000 distinct CDR3 sequences, with under 30% occurring only once. This same sample was also part of a study on T cells expressing NK-cell markers. This second report adds: 5'RACE template switching built TCR beta cDNA with unique molecular identifiers.

This specimen consisted of CD4+ T cells sorted from PBMCs, obtained 11 to 12 days after vaccination. The receptors originated from a man between 45 and 60 years old who received an inactivated influenza vaccine.

The V gene is TRBV27, the J gene TRBJ2-1; 15 bases line up with TRBD2. Per the germline V gene, CDR1 is MNHEY and CDR2 is SMNVEV (reference sequence). J was trimmed by 4 bases and V by 2 bases; bases with no gene match: 3. The CDR3 consists of 17 residues. CDR3 sequence reads: CASSLGTSGGRYNEQFF. The CDR3 DNA is TGTGCCAGCAGTTTAGGGACTAGCGGGGGGCGGTACAATGAGCAGTTCTTC.

The chain is built from TRBV7-3 and TRBJ2-1, with TRBD2 identical over 7 bases. The CDR3 loop spans 15 amino acids. Germline V lookup: CDR1 SGHTA, CDR2 FQGTGA. The junction had 6 bases not matched to a gene; V was cut back by 5 bases and J by 2 bases. CDR3 sequence: CASSPLADAYNEQFF. CDR3 DNA: TGTGCCAGCAGCCCCCTAGCGGACGCCTACAATGAGCAGTTCTTC.

The J gene is TRBJ2-1, the V gene TRBV12-3 or TRBV12-4; 8 nucleotides align to TRBD2. This CDR3 contains 16 residues. The V gene end was trimmed by 6 bases and the J gene end by 0 bases; junction bases not matched to a gene: 7. CDR3 nucleotides: TGTGCCAGCAGACTTAGCGGGACCCGCTCCTACAATGAGCAGTTCTTC. It yields the protein CASRLSGTRSYNEQFF.

This clonotype showed up just once. The J gene is TRBJ2-6, the V gene TRBV7-8, with D tentatively TRBD2 (6 bases). Trimming left V 2 bases short and J 4 bases short, with 18 bases between. The V gene's germline CDR1 is SGHVS and CDR2 FQNEAQ. This CDR3 comprises 18 residues. CDR3 protein: CASSLSGSLSSGANVLTF. The CDR3 coding sequence is TGTGCCAGCAGCTTAAGCGGGTCTTTAAGTTCAGGGGCCAACGTCCTGACTTTC.

The chain links TRBV19 to TRBJ1-2; D may be TRBD1 (5 bases). CDR1 and CDR2 (germline): LNHDA, SQIVND (reference sequence). V lost 3 bases, J lost 8 bases, and 13 bases lay in between. The CDR3 has 13 amino acids. CDR3 in amino acids: CASSIAGQYGYTF. In nucleotides, the CDR3 is TGTGCCAGTAGTATCGCAGGGCAGTACGGCTACACCTTC.

CDR3 loop: CASSFGTGNTEAFF. The CDR3, as DNA: TGTGCCAGCAGTTTCGGGACAGGGAACACTGAAGCTTTCTTT. The chain recombines TRBV6-4 with TRBJ1-1, with TRBD1 identical over 8 bases. This CDR3 spans 14 amino acids. V was clipped by 5 bases and J by 1 base; unmatched bases: 3. Germline V CDR1 and CDR2: MRHNA, SNTAGT.

The genes are TRBV18 and TRBJ2-7, with D perhaps matching TRBD2 (6 bases). The CDR3 spans 13 residues. CDR1 and CDR2 (germline): KGHSH, LQKENI. Trimming removed 3 bases at V and 7 bases at J, with 13 bases between. CDR3: CASSPIGRGEQYF. In DNA, the CDR3 is TGTGCCAGCTCACCTATCGGTCGGGGGGAGCAGTACTTC.

V and J are TRBV29-1 and TRBJ1-2; 9 nucleotides align to TRBD1. The V gene end was trimmed by 4 bases and the J gene end by 4 bases; junction bases not matched to a gene: 7. Germline V gene sequence: CDR1 SQVTM, CDR2 ANQGSEA. The CDR3 has 14 residues. In DNA form, the CDR3 reads TGCAGCGTTGTAAGACAGGGGGAGGTCTATGGCTACACCTTC. Translating gives CSVVRQGEVYGYTF.

The chain links TRBV6-1 to TRBJ2-2, with D hard to call. The CDR3 spans 15 residues. Trimming stripped 3 bases from V and 0 bases from J, with 8 bases between. Germline CDR1 MNHNS, CDR2 SASEGT. The DNA for the CDR3 is TGTGCCAGCAGTGATTTGATCGCGAACACCGGGGAGCTGTTTTTT. It codes for CASSDLIANTGELFF.

The chain links TRBV5-1 to TRBJ2-1; D call uncertain. V lost 1 base and J 2 bases, leaving 10 bases between the germline ends. This CDR3 spans 15 amino acids. The germline gives CDR1 SGHRS, CDR2 YFSETQ. CDR3 nucleotides: TGCGCCAGCAGCTTGTCAGGCCTTACCTACAATGAGCAGTTCTTC. Translation gives CASSLSGLTYNEQFF.

This clonotype showed up many times. The CDR3: CASSLRLGLPADEQYF. The CDR3 DNA reads as TGCGCCAGCAGCTTGCGTTTGGGACTACCCGCCGACGAGCAGTACTTC. The rearrangement uses TRBV5-1 and TRBJ2-7; 7 bases map to TRBD2. Per germline, CDR1 SGHRS and CDR2 YFSETQ. The CDR3 sequence is 16 residues long. V shed 1 base and J 5 bases; nucleotides not matched to a gene: 12.

This clonotype was seen a few times. V and J are TRBV20-1 and TRBJ2-7, with 10 bases lining up with TRBD2. The CDR3 covers 15 residues. The germline V gene encodes CDR1 DFQATT and CDR2 SNEGSKA (reference sequence). After removal of 6 bases from V and 1 base from J, the junction contained 9 bases not matched to a gene. CDR3 nucleotides: TGCAGTGCCATTTCACTAGCGGGAAGTTCCTACGAGCAGTACTTC. It codes for CSAISLAGSSYEQYF.

This clonotype has just a few counts. CDR3 protein: CASSLWTSYTGELFF. The CDR3 DNA sequence: TGTGCCAGCAGTTTATGGACTAGCTACACCGGGGAGCTGTTTTTT. The chain joins TRBV12-3 or TRBV12-4 to TRBJ2-2; 8 bases fit TRBD2. The trim removed 2 bases at V and 3 bases at J, leaving 2 bases unmatched. This CDR3 spans 15 amino acids.

This clonotype was counted a single time. The genes are TRBV20-1 and TRBJ2-1; a possible D gene is TRBD2 (6 bases). CDR1 is DFQATT and CDR2 is SNEGSKA in the germline V gene (reference sequence). The CDR3 extends over 15 amino acids. Between the trimmed V and J ends, which lost 3 bases and 1 base, there was a span of 13 bases. The CDR3 spells CSARVRRGSYNEQFF. Here the CDR3 DNA reads TGCAGTGCTAGGGTTCGACGGGGGTCCTACAATGAGCAGTTCTTC.

This clonotype was observed a handful of times. V usage is TRBV12-3 or TRBV12-4 and J usage is TRBJ1-2; D is uncertain. This CDR3 comprises 17 residues. V lost 8 bases to trimming and J lost 5 bases, with 27 bases between them. CDR3 sequence reads: CASAPKHQGLRLYGYTF. The CDR3 nucleotides read TGTGCCAGCGCCCCAAAACACCAAGGACTGCGCCTTTATGGCTACACCTTC.

In DNA, the CDR3 is TGTGCCAGCTCGCAAGGACTAACAGAGACCCAGTACTTC. It specifies CASSQGLTETQYF. The J gene is TRBJ2-5, the V gene TRBV18; a weak D match, TRBD2 (6 bases). Germline V gene sequence: CDR1 KGHSH, CDR2 LQKENI. V dropped 6 bases and J dropped 4 bases, with 12 bases sitting between them. This CDR3 is 13 amino acids long.

This clonotype was seen a few times. This sequence joins TRBV7-8 and TRBJ2-1; D uncertain. Trimming shortened V by 2 bases and J by 1 base, and 18 bases separated the two germline ends. Germline CDR1 SGHVS, CDR2 FQNEAQ. The CDR3 is made up of 18 amino acids. CDR3 coding DNA: TGTGCCAGCAGCTTACAGACGACCGGGCGCCTTTCCTACAATGAGCAGTTCTTC. Encoded protein: CASSLQTTGRLSYNEQFF.

This sequence joins TRBV9 and TRBJ2-2; D could derive from TRBD1 or TRBD2 (5 bases each). The CDR3 extends over 19 amino acids. The V end lost 0 bases, the J end lost 0 bases, and 18 bases lay between the germline ends. The germline CDR1 and CDR2 sequences are SGDLS and YYNGEE. CDR3 sequence (DNA): TGTGCCAGCAGCGTAGTACCCCTCGGGGCAGCCGCGAACACCGGGGAGCTGTTTTTT. Translation: CASSVVPLGAAANTGELFF.

J is TRBJ2-1 and V is TRBV4-3; 10 bases are shared with TRBD2. Trimming cost V 8 bases and J 0 bases; bases outside gene matches: 13. CDR1 is LGHNA and CDR2 is YSLEER in the germline V gene. This CDR3 has 18 residues. This CDR3 is CASAAGTSAKGSYNEQFF. DNA of the CDR3: TGCGCCAGCGCCGCCGGGACTAGCGCCAAAGGCTCCTACAATGAGCAGTTCTTC.

The table lists this clonotype with a few counts. The chain combines TRBV10-3 with TRBJ1-3; 10 bases agree with TRBD1. The CDR3 runs 16 residues. V shed 6 bases, J shed 0 bases, and the junction held 5 bases outside the gene matches. Germline V gene lookup returns CDR1 ENHRY and CDR2 SYGVKD. The CDR3: CAIRDRDRGSGNTIYF. In DNA form, the CDR3 reads TGTGCCATCAGAGACCGGGACAGGGGCTCTGGAAACACCATATATTTT.

This clonotype was seen more than once but under ten times. This chain uses TRBV20-1 with TRBJ2-5; 11 positions match TRBD2. V trimming: 6 bases; J trimming: 0 bases; junction bases outside the gene matches: 3. The CDR3 has 14 amino acids. The germline gives CDR1 DFQATT, CDR2 SNEGSKA (reference sequence). CDR3 coding DNA: TGCAGTGCGACGGGACTAGCGGACCAAGAGACCCAGTACTTC. It is translated as CSATGLADQETQYF.

This clonotype appeared a few times. The chain is built from TRBV7-2 and TRBJ2-1, with unresolved D. Deletions cut 3 bases from V and 1 base from J, with 7 bases between. CDR1 and CDR2 from the germline V gene are SGHTA and FQGNSA. This CDR3 is built from 14 residues. CDR3 amino acids: CASSFRQSYNEQFF. The CDR3 bases are TGTGCCAGCAGCTTTAGGCAGTCCTACAATGAGCAGTTCTTC. The variable domain in full, completed from reference TRBV7-2 and TRBJ2-1, reads GAGVSQSPSNKVTEKGKDVELRCDPISGHTALYWYRQSLGQGLEFLIYFQGNSAPDKSGLPSDRFSAERTGGSVSTLTIQRTQQEDSAVYLCASSFRQSYNEQFFGPGTRLTVL.

The V and J genes are TRBV6-1 and TRBJ2-6, with 7 bases fitting TRBD1. Per germline, CDR1 MNHNS and CDR2 SASEGT. This CDR3 region has 17 residues. The junction had 9 bases not matched to a gene; V was cut back by 7 bases and J by 0 bases. CDR3 residues: CASTPGTAPSGANVLTF. The CDR3 DNA sequence: TGTGCCAGCACACCCGGGACAGCCCCCTCTGGGGCCAACGTCCTGACTTTC.

The chain couples TRBV28 to TRBJ2-5; a weak D match, TRBD1 (6 bases). CDR3 length equals 16 residues. Germline CDR1 MDHEN, CDR2 SYDVKM. With 5 bases removed from V and 4 bases from J, the gap between germline ends came to 20 bases. The CDR3 protein is CASSDRGTKRGETQYF. Here the CDR3 DNA reads TGTGCCAGCAGTGACCGAGGGACAAAAAGAGGAGAGACCCAGTACTTC.